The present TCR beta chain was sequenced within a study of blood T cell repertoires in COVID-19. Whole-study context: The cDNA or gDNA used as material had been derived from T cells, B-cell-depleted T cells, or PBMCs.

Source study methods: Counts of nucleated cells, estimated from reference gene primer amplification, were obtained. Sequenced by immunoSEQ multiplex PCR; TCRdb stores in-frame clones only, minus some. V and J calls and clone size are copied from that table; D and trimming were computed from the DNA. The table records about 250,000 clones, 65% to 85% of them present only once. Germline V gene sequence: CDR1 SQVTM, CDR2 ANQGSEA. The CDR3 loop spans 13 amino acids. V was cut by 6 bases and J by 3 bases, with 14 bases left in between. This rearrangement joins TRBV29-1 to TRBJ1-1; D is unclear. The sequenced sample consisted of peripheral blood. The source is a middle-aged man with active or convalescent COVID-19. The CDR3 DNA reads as TGCAGCGTCGAATGGCACCGGGACACTGAAGCTTTCTTT. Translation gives CSVEWHRDTEAFF.